This paragraph covers one TCR beta chain sequence. Its target is unknown. This sample is drawn from a study of cytomegalovirus exposure and HLA in healthy donors. Study-wide points: Specificity of a few CMV-associated chains for CMV antigens was verified in vitro. Later analysis associated a missense DCLRE1C variant with TCR beta V- and J-gene trimming.

The CDR3 runs 15 residues. Germline CDR1 reads SNHLY; CDR2 reads FYNNEI. V lost 6 bases and J lost 6; bases outside the gene matches: 6. PCR was performed using 60 Vbeta and 13 Jbeta primers. Profiling relied on immunoSEQ multiplex PCR, and the TCRdb table lists in-frame clones only, not all of them. The sample contains under 200,000 clones, 60% to 85% of which appear only once. The sample comprised PBMCs. This chain links TRBV2 with TRBJ2-3, with 13 bases matching TRBD2. This sequence originates from a male donor in good health and CMV-seropositive. CDR3 sequence reads: CASRGTSGEWDTQYF. In DNA form, the CDR3 reads TGTGCCAGCAGGGGGACTAGCGGGGAGTGGGATACGCAGTATTTT.